These 23 T cell receptor beta chains came from one sample sequenced in a study of cytomegalovirus exposure and HLA in healthy donors. Using immunoSEQ multiplex PCR, the repertoire was profiled, and TCRdb retains in-frame clones only, with some absent. The sample contains fewer than 100,000 clones, approximately 91% of which appear only once. Sequenced input: PBMCs. The origin of the receptors is a man aged 25 to 40 in good health and CMV-seronegative.

The genes are TRBV30 and TRBJ2-4; a possible D gene is TRBD2 (5 bases). Germline V CDR1 and CDR2: GTSNPN, SVGIG (reference sequence). V lost 2 bases, J lost 0 bases, and 14 bases lay in between. The CDR3 is made up of 16 amino acids. The CDR3 region is CAWSRGSGLAKNIQYF. DNA for the CDR3: TGTGCCTGGAGTAGAGGGTCAGGATTAGCCAAAAACATTCAGTACTTC.

This rearrangement joins TRBV11-1 to TRBJ2-1, with TRBD2 matching 11 bases. The germline gives CDR1 SGHAT, CDR2 FQDESV (reference sequence). V lost 5 bases, J lost 5 bases, and 8 bases stayed unmatched. This CDR3 has 16 amino acids. This chain's CDR3 is CASSTLAGGRDNEQFF. DNA for the CDR3: TGTGCCAGCAGCACCCTAGCGGGGGGACGGGACAATGAGCAGTTCTTC.

The chain has TRBV5-1 and TRBJ2-2; 7 nucleotides agree with TRBD2. Unmatched junction bases numbered 12, after V lost 4 bases and J lost 6 bases. Germline CDR1 and CDR2: SGHRS and YFSETQ. There are 16 residues in the CDR3. CDR3 coding DNA: TGCGCCAGCAGCCAAGATCAAGCGGGGACGGCCGGGGAGCTGTTTTTT. Its translation is CASSQDQAGTAGELFF.

The chain recombines TRBV6-5 with TRBJ2-5, with 9 positions matching TRBD2. V dropped 5 bases and J dropped 5; count of bases not matched to a gene: 6. The V gene's germline CDR1 is MNHEY and CDR2 SVGAGI. This CDR3 has 14 residues. The CDR3 loop reads CASSPTGLAETQYF. As DNA, the CDR3 is TGTGCCAGCAGTCCTACCGGACTAGCGGAGACCCAGTACTTC.

The rearrangement joins TRBV5-6 to TRBJ2-2; 8 bases match TRBD2. In germline, CDR1 is SGHDT, CDR2 YYEEEE. This CDR3 contains 14 residues. V shed 4 bases and J 4 bases; nucleotides not matched to a gene: 3. CDR3 sequence reads: CASSTGGVTGELFF. CDR3 DNA: TGTGCCAGCAGCACGGGAGGGGTCACCGGGGAGCTGTTTTTT.

The chain links TRBV6-5 to TRBJ1-1, with 7 nucleotides matching TRBD1. V shed 4 bases and J 1 base; nucleotides not matched to a gene: 9. Germline CDR1 MNHEY, CDR2 SVGAGI. The CDR3 runs to 16 residues. CDR3 bases: TGTGCCAGCAGTTTTTCTAACAGGGGCGCGAACACTGAAGCTTTCTTT. Encoded protein: CASSFSNRGANTEAFF.

The chain carries TRBV7-9 and TRBJ2-3; 9 positions match TRBD2. The CDR3 is made up of 18 amino acids. J gave up 4 bases and V 5 bases, and 16 bases lay outside the gene matches. The germline gives CDR1 SEHNR, CDR2 FQNEAQ (reference sequence). CDR3 nucleotides: TGTGCCAGCAGCCAAATATACCATAGCGGGAGTGTCTCAGATACGCAGTATTTT. Protein sequence: CASSQIYHSGSVSDTQYF.

The V call is TRBV29-1, the J call TRBJ2-1, with 10 bases fitting TRBD1. Trimming took 7 bases from V and 1 from J; bases not matched to a gene: 4. The CDR3 consists of 14 residues. CDR1 is SQVTM, CDR2 ANQGSEA, per germline. CDR3 sequence reads: CSGTGGGSYNEQFF. The CDR3 DNA follows: TGCAGCGGGACAGGGGGGGGATCCTACAATGAGCAGTTCTTC.

About this clone itself: Other DNA sequences in the same sample also yield this CDR3. J is TRBJ1-2 and V is TRBV6-5; D is possibly TRBD1 (6 bases). Germline V gene sequence: CDR1 MNHEY, CDR2 SVGAGI. V was clipped by 5 bases and J by 2 bases, with 9 bases between them. The CDR3 extends over 13 amino acids. The CDR3, as DNA: TGTGCCAGCAGTCGAACAGGGAACTATGGCTACACCTTC. Residues: CASSRTGNYGYTF.

A single count supports this clone. The junction departs from the called germline gene at one end, perhaps through a read error. The genes are TRBV6-1 and TRBJ2-3; 10 positions agree with TRBD2. The germline V gene has CDR1 MNHNS and CDR2 SASEGT. This CDR3 region has 12 residues. DNA for the CDR3: TGTGCCAGCAGTGAGGGGGAGCGGGGGGGCGATTTT. It translates to CASSEGERGGDF.

The rearrangement uses TRBV9 and TRBJ1-5; D not resolved. Germline-derived CDR1 and CDR2 are SGDLS and YYNGEE. The CDR3 extends over 13 amino acids. V shed 1 base and J shed 7 bases, with 9 bases lying between them. Written as DNA, the CDR3 is TGTGCCAGCAGCGTAACTCCCCGACAGCCCCAGCATTTT. As protein: CASSVTPRQPQHF.

V usage is TRBV2 and J usage is TRBJ2-2; weak D call: TRBD1 (6 bases). The CDR3 runs 12 residues. Trimming cost V 11 bases and J 7 bases, with 14 bases left between them. Germline CDR1 is SNHLY and CDR2 is FYNNEI. CDR3 loop: CAGFSGDGELFF. The CDR3 DNA reads TGTGCCGGGTTCTCAGGGGACGGGGAGCTGTTTTTT.

The rearrangement uses TRBV28 and TRBJ2-7, with 10 bases matching TRBD2. V lost 6 bases to trimming and J lost 2 bases; unmatched junction nucleotides: 1. The CDR3 is made up of 13 amino acids. Germline V CDR1 and CDR2: MDHEN, SYDVKM. CDR3 amino acids: CASRSGGAYEQYF. CDR3 in DNA: TGTGCCAGCAGGAGCGGGGGGGCCTACGAGCAGTACTTC.

The DNA of the CDR3 is TGCGCCAGCAGTGAGTCGATGGGGCAGGTCGGGTCCTTAGAGACCCAGTACTTC. Its protein is CASSESMGQVGSLETQYF. The V call is TRBV10-1, the J call TRBJ2-5; D perhaps matches TRBD1 (5 bases). The CDR3 consists of 18 residues. Germline lookup yields CDR1 WNHNN and CDR2 SYGVQD (reference sequence). Trimming shortened V by 0 bases and J by 4 bases, and 21 bases separated the two germline ends.

Only a few counts were recorded for this clone. J is TRBJ2-7 and V is TRBV28, with a weak D call TRBD2 (5 bases). The CDR3 is made up of 13 amino acids. V dropped 9 bases and J dropped 3 bases, with 15 bases sitting between them. CDR1 is MDHEN, CDR2 SYDVKM, per germline. CDR3 sequence (DNA): TGTGCCAGTGGAATGGACGGGGTCTACGAGCAGTACTTC. It codes for CASGMDGVYEQYF.

This clone was seen a single time. The V gene is TRBV6-6, the J gene TRBJ2-5, with D possibly TRBD2 on 6 matching bases. This CDR3 comprises 13 residues. Trimming pared 2 bases from V and 5 bases from J, leaving 9 bases between. CDR1 is MNHNY, CDR2 SVGAGI, per germline (reference sequence). This chain's CDR3 is CASSYRRGETQYF. DNA for the CDR3: TGTGCCAGCAGTTACCGACGGGGGGAGACCCAGTACTTC.

V gene TRBV10-3 combines with J gene TRBJ2-6, with D tentatively TRBD2 (5 bases). V was shortened by 0 bases and J by 4 bases, with 7 bases between the two germline ends. The V gene's germline CDR1 is ENHRY and CDR2 SYGVKD. The length of the CDR3 is 15 residues. The CDR3 here is CAISESPGGANVLTF. The CDR3 region has the DNA TGTGCCATCAGTGAGTCGCCGGGGGGGGCCAACGTCCTGACTTTC.

The chain links TRBV19 to TRBJ1-1; D not certain. V was trimmed by 2 bases and J by 1 base, leaving 8 bases between them. Germline V gives CDR1 LNHDA, CDR2 SQIVND (reference sequence). This CDR3 has 14 residues. CDR3 sequence reads: CASSIQGRNTEAFF. CDR3 nucleotide sequence: TGTGCCAGTAGTATACAAGGGAGGAACACTGAAGCTTTCTTT.

A single count supports this clone. V is TRBV4-2 and J is TRBJ2-1, with D possibly TRBD1 on 7 matching bases. This CDR3 region has 20 residues. The V gene's germline CDR1 is LGHNA and CDR2 YNFKEQ. The germline V and J ends were trimmed by 7 bases and 0 bases, with 28 bases remaining between them. CDR3 nucleotides: TGTGCCAGCAACATGGGAGGTAAGGGGGCTCCAACACGCTCCTACAATGAGCAGTTCTTC. This encodes CASNMGGKGAPTRSYNEQFF.

The chain couples TRBV4-1 to TRBJ2-7; D is unresolved. There are 17 residues in the CDR3. V lost 0 bases to trimming and J lost 3 bases, with 18 bases between them. Germline V gene data show CDR1 as MGHRA and CDR2 as YSYEKL. CDR3 region: CASSQDPDSSGGYEQYF. The CDR3 coding sequence is TGCGCCAGCAGCCAAGATCCTGACTCATCCGGCGGCTACGAGCAGTACTTC.

The chain is built from TRBV9 and TRBJ2-1; 9 nucleotides match TRBD2. From germline, CDR1 is SGDLS and CDR2 YYNGEE. CDR3 size: 15 residues. The J segment lost 7 bases and the V segment lost 3 bases, leaving 8 bases of the junction unmatched. The DNA of the CDR3 is TGTGCCAGCAGCGATAGCGGGAGCCACATTAATGAGCAGTTCTTC. Residues: CASSDSGSHINEQFF.

The gene calls are TRBV13 and TRBJ2-5; 9 positions agree with TRBD2. V shed 5 bases and J 2 bases; nucleotides not matched to a gene: 15. CDR1 and CDR2 (germline): PRHDT, FYEKMQ (reference sequence). CDR3 length: 18 amino acids. The CDR3 bases are TGTGCCAGCAGCCCAATGACTAGCGGAGGGTACTCTCAAGAGACCCAGTACTTC. This codes for CASSPMTSGGYSQETQYF. The entire variable domain, with the rest obtained from reference TRBV13 and TRBJ2-5, is as follows: AAGVIQSPRHLIKEKRETATLKCYPIPRHDTVYWYQQGPGQDPQFLISFYEKMQSDKGSIPDRFSAQQFSDYHSELNMSSLELGDSALYFCASSPMTSGGYSQETQYFGPGTRLLVL.

This chain links TRBV5-6 with TRBJ2-1, with 8 bases identical to TRBD2. The CDR3 sequence is 14 residues long. V gave up 5 bases and J gave up 5 bases; unmatched junction bases: 6. The V gene's germline CDR1 is SGHDT and CDR2 YYEEEE. The CDR3 loop is CASSSGGLHNEQFF. CDR3 DNA sequence: TGTGCCAGCAGTTCGGGGGGGCTCCACAATGAGCAGTTCTTC.